This T cell receptor beta chain was identified during a study of blood T cell repertoires in COVID-19. At the level of the study: Sample material is recorded as cDNA or gDNA derived from T cells, B-cell-depleted T cells, or PBMCs.

As processed by the authors: Reference gene primer amplification in the assay estimated nucleated cell counts. Measured with immunoSEQ multiplex PCR; TCRdb has only the in-frame clones, and not every one. The V and J calls and clone size come from that table; D and trimming were worked out from the DNA. Counted here are about 220,000 clones, around 80% occurring once; the ten biggest clones make up about 8.9%. This clone occurred once. The length of the CDR3 is 14 residues. Germline CDR1 is SGHTA and CDR2 is FQGNSA. V lost 5 bases and J 7 bases, leaving 17 bases between the germline ends. This receptor was obtained from a man aged 50 to 60 with active or convalescent COVID-19. The chain uses TRBV7-2 and TRBJ1-2, with a weak D call TRBD1 (6 bases). Input material: peripheral blood. CDR3 DNA: TGTGCCAGCAGCCAAACTCGGGGGGCGGGTGGCTACACCTTC. It codes for CASSQTRGAGGYTF. Together with reference TRBV7-2 and TRBJ1-2, the CDR3 gives the full variable domain: GAGVSQSPSNKVTEKGKDVELRCDPISGHTALYWYRQSLGQGLEFLIYFQGNSAPDKSGLPSDRFSAERTGGSVSTLTIQRTQQEDSAVYLCASSQTRGAGGYTFGSGTRLTVV.